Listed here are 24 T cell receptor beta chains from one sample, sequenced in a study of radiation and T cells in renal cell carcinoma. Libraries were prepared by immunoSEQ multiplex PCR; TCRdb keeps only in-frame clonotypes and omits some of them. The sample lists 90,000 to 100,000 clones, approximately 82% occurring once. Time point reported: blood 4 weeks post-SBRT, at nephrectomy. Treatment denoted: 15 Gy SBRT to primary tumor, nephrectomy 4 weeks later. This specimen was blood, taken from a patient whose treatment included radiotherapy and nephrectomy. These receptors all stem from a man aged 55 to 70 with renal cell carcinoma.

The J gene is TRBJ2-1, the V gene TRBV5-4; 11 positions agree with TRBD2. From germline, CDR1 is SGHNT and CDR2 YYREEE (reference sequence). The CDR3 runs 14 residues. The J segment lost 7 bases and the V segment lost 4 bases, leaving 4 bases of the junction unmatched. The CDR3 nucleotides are TGTGCCAGCAGCCCTTCTAGCGGGAGGAATGAGCAGTTCTTC. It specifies CASSPSSGRNEQFF. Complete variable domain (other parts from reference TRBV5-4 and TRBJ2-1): ETGVTQSPTHLIKTRGQQVTLRCSSQSGHNTVSWYQQALGQGPQFIFQYYREEENGRGNFPPRFSGLQFPNYSSELNVNALELDDSALYLCASSPSSGRNEQFFGPGTRLTVL.

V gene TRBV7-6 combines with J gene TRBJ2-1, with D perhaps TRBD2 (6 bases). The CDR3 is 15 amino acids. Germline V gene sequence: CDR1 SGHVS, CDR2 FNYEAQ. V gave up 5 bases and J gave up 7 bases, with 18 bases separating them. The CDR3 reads CASSPGAGYGNEQFF. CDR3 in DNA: TGTGCCAGCAGCCCGGGAGCCGGATATGGGAATGAGCAGTTCTTC.

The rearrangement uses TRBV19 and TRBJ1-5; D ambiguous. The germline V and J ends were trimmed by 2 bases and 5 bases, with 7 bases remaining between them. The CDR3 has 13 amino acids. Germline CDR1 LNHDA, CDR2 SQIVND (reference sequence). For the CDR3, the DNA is TGTGCCAGTAGTATACAGGTCGATCAGCCCCAGCATTTT. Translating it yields CASSIQVDQPQHF. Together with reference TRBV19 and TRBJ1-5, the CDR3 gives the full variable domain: DGGITQSPKYLFRKEGQNVTLSCEQNLNHDAMYWYRQDPGQGLRLIYYSQIVNDFQKGDIAEGYSVSREKKESFPLTVTSAQKNPTAFYLCASSIQVDQPQHFGDGTRLSIL.

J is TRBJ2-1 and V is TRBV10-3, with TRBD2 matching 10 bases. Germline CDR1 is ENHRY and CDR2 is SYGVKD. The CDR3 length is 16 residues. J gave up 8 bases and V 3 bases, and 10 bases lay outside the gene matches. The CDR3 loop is CAISESPSGRAHEQFF. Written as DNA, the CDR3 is TGTGCCATCAGTGAAAGCCCGAGCGGGAGGGCCCATGAGCAGTTCTTC.

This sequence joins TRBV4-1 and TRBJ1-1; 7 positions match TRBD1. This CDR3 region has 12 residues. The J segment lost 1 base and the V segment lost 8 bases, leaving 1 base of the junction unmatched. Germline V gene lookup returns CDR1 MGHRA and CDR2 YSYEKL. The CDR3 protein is CASGTANTEAFF. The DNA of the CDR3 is TGCGCCAGCGGGACAGCGAACACTGAAGCTTTCTTT.

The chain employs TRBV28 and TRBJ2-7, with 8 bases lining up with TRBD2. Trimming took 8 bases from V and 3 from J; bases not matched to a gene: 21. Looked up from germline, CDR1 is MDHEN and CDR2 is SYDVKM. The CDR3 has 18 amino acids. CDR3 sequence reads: CASDTFGAASGLDYEQYF. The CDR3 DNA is TGTGCCAGCGATACCTTTGGGGCGGCTAGCGGGCTAGACTACGAGCAGTACTTC.

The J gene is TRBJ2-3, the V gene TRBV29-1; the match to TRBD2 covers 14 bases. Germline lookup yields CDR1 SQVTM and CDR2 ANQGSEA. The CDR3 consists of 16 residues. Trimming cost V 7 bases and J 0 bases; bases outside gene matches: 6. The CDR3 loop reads CSAERLAGGSTDTQYF. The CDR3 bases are TGCAGCGCCGAACGACTAGCGGGAGGGAGCACAGATACGCAGTATTTT.

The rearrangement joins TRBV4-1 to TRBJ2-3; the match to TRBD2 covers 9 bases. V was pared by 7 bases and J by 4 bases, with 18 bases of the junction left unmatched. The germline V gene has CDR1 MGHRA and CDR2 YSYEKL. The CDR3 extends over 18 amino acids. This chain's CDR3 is CASIGSMGGSGSADTQYF. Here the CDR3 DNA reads TGCGCCAGCATCGGGTCCATGGGTGGTAGCGGGAGTGCAGATACGCAGTATTTT.

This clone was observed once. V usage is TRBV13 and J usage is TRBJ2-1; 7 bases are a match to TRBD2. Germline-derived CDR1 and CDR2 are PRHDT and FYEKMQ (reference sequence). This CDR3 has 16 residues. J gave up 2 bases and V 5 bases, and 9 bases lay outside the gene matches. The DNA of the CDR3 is TGTGCCAGCAGCATCTCGAAAAGCGGGACCTACAATGAGCAGTTCTTC. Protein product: CASSISKSGTYNEQFF. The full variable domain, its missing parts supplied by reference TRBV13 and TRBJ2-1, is AAGVIQSPRHLIKEKRETATLKCYPIPRHDTVYWYQQGPGQDPQFLISFYEKMQSDKGSIPDRFSAQQFSDYHSELNMSSLELGDSALYFCASSISKSGTYNEQFFGPGTRLTVL.

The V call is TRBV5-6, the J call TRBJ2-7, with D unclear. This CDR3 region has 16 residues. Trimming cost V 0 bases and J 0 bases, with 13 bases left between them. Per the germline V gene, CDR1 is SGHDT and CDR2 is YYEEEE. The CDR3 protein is CASSLAGYTSSYEQYF. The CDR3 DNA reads TGTGCCAGCAGCTTGGCCGGGTACACGAGCTCCTACGAGCAGTACTTC.

CDR3 DNA: TGCGCCAGCAGCCTACCCCGGGGAAATCAGAGGGAGCAGTACTTC. It specifies CASSLPRGNQREQYF. V gene TRBV5-1 combines with J gene TRBJ2-7, with D maybe TRBD2 (5 bases). The V gene lost 4 bases and the J gene lost 7 bases, with 21 bases spanning the gap. CDR3 length: 15 residues. Looked up from germline, CDR1 is SGHRS and CDR2 is YFSETQ.

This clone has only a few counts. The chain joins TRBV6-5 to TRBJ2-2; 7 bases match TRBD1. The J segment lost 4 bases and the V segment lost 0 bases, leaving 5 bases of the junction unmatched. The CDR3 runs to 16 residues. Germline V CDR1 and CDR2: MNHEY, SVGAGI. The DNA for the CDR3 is TGTGCCAGCAGTTACTCACAGGGGAGTGGCACCGGGGAGCTGTTTTTT. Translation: CASSYSQGSGTGELFF.

The CDR3 sequence is CASSPSGRAGETQYF. In nucleotides, the CDR3 is TGTGCCAGCTCCCCTAGCGGGAGGGCCGGGGAGACCCAGTACTTC. V usage is TRBV7-7 and J usage is TRBJ2-5, with 12 bases identical to TRBD2. CDR3 size: 15 residues. The germline V gene has CDR1 SSHAT and CDR2 FNYEAQ (reference sequence). Trimming at V came to 8 bases and at J to 5 bases, leaving 9 bases not matched to a gene.

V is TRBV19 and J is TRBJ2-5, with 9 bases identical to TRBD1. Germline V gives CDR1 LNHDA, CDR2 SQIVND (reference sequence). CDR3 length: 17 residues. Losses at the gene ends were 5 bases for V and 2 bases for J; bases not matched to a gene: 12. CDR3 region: CASSSRTGVPIQETQYF. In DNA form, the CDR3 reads TGTGCCAGTAGTTCGAGGACAGGGGTACCTATTCAAGAGACCCAGTACTTC.

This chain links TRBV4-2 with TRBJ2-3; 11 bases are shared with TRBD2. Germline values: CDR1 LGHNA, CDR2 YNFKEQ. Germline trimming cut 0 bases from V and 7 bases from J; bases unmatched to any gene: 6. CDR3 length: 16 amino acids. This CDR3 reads CASSQDISGRAYTQYF. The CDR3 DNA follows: TGTGCCAGCAGCCAAGATATTAGCGGGAGGGCCTATACGCAGTATTTT.

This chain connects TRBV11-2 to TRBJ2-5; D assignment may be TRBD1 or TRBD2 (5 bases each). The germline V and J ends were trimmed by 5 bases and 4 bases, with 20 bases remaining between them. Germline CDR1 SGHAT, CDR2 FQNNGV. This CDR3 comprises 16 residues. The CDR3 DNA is TGTGCCAGCAGCGTCGGGACCCAAGGAGGTACAGAGACCCAGTACTTC. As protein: CASSVGTQGGTETQYF. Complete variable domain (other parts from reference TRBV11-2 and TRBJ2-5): EAGVAQSPRYKIIEKRQSVAFWCNPISGHATLYWYQQILGQGPKLLIQFQNNGVVDDSQLPKDRFSAERLKGVDSTLKIQPAKLEDSAVYLCASSVGTQGGTETQYFGPGTRLLVL.

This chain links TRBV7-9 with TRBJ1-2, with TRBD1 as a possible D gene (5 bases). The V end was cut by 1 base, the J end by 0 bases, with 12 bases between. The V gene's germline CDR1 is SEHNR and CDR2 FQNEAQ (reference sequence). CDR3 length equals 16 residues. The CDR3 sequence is CASSLDTGWANYGYTF. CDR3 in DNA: TGTGCCAGCAGCTTAGATACAGGTTGGGCTAACTATGGCTACACCTTC.

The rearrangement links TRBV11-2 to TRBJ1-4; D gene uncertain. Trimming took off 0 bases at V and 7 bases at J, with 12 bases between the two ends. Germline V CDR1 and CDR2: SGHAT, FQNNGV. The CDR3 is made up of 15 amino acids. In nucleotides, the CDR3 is TGTGCCAGCAGCTTAGAATTTGGAGAGGGTGAAAAACTGTTTTTT. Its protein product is CASSLEFGEGEKLFF.

CDR3 in amino acids: CASSTRQGAQETQYF. CDR3 nucleotide sequence: TGTGCCAGCAGCACCCGACAGGGGGCCCAAGAGACCCAGTACTTC. The chain carries TRBV5-4 and TRBJ2-5; TRBD1 agrees at 10 bases. CDR1 is SGHNT, CDR2 YYREEE, per germline (reference sequence). This CDR3 has 15 residues. V lost 4 bases, J lost 1 base, and 4 bases stayed unmatched.

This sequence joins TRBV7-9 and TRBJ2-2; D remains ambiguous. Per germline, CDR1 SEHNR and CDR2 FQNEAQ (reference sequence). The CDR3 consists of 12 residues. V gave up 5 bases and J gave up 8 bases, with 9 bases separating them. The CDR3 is CASSPRSGELFF. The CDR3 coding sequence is TGTGCCAGCAGCCCAAGGTCGGGGGAGCTGTTTTTT.

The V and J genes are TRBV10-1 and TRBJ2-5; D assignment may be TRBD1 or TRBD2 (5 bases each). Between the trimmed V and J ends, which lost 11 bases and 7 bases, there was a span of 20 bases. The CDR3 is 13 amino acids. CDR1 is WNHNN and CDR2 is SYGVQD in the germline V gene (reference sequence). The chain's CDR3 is CAPPGPSYMTQYF. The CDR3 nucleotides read TGCGCCCCCCCAGGGCCTAGCTATATGACCCAGTACTTC.

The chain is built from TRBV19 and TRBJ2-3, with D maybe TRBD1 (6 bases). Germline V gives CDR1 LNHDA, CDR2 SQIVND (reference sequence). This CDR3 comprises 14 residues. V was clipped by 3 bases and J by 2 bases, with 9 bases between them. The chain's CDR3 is CASSIQGSTDTQYF. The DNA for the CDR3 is TGTGCCAGTAGTATCCAGGGGTCCACAGATACGCAGTATTTT.

The CDR3 protein is CASSQVGRANSEQYF. The CDR3 DNA follows: TGCGCCAGCAGCCAAGTAGGGCGGGCAAACTCCGAGCAGTACTTC. The V and J genes are TRBV4-1 and TRBJ2-7, with a tentative D call TRBD2 (5 bases). The V end was cut by 1 base, the J end by 6 bases, with 16 bases between. The CDR3 spans 15 residues. Germline V gives CDR1 MGHRA, CDR2 YSYEKL.

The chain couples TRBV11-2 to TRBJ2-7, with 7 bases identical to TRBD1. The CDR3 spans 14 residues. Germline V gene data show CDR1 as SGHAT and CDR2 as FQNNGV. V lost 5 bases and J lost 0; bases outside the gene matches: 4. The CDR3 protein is CASSPYRGSYEQYF. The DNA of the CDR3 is TGTGCCAGCAGCCCATACAGGGGCTCCTACGAGCAGTACTTC.